This TCR beta chain was observed in a study of tumor-infiltrating lymphocytes in oesophageal squamous cell carcinoma. Each CDR3 protein gets one entry after TCRdb re-called the PCR reads with MiXCR. The sample lists roughly 15,000 distinct CDR3 sequences; roughly 49% were seen once. Sequencing was carried out using esophageal tumor tissue. The receptor's source is a male donor with esophageal squamous cell carcinoma.

The CDR3 spells CASSPHLGGRGLYEQYF. The CDR3 coding sequence is TGTGCCAGCAGTCCCCACCTCGGGGGGCGCGGGCTCTACGAGCAGTACTTC. The chain uses TRBV12-3 or TRBV12-4 and TRBJ2-1, with D possibly being TRBD2 (7 bases). The closer fit of TRBJ2-7 to the DNA end suggests the J call may be wrong. CDR3 length equals 17 residues.